This entry lists 25 T cell receptor beta chains sequenced from one sample in a study of T-cell reconstitution after alpha-beta-depleted transplantation in children. Unique molecular identifiers tagged the TCRbeta library. TCRdb itself ran the PCR reads through MiXCR, one entry per CDR3 protein. The repertoire has 250,000 to 300,000 distinct CDR3 sequences, over 9.5% of them found once; the top ten carry less than 9%. Here the sequenced sample was PBMCs, taken before TCRalphabeta/CD19-depleted stem cell transplant. The source is a boy younger than two with acute myeloid leukemia, due to receive a stem cell transplant.

This clonotype was seen ten or more times. The chain couples TRBV2 to TRBJ2-7, with a tentative D call TRBD1 (6 bases). With 6 bases removed from V and 4 bases from J, the gap between germline ends came to 13 bases. The CDR3 runs to 13 residues. Germline lookup yields CDR1 SNHLY and CDR2 FYNNEI. The CDR3 DNA reads TGTGCCAGCAGCCGGACAGTGCCTTACGAGCAGTACTTC. Its translation is CASSRTVPYEQYF.

The table lists this clonotype with a few counts. A much larger clone differs by one base, so this may be a read error. The chain carries TRBV10-3 and TRBJ2-1; the match to TRBD1 covers 9 bases. The CDR3 runs to 17 residues. With 0 bases clipped from V and 7 bases from J, the junction kept 10 bases outside the gene matches. Per germline, CDR1 ENHRY and CDR2 SYGVKD. Here the CDR3 DNA reads TGTGCCATCAGTGAGTCGAGCCAGGACAGGGGTAATAATGAGCAGTTCTTC. This gives the protein CAISESSQDRGNNEQFF.

In this sample, this clonotype turned up many times. This chain links TRBV5-1 with TRBJ2-2; no reliable D call. Germline CDR1 reads SGHRS; CDR2 reads YFSETQ. The CDR3 is 12 residues long. V was pared by 4 bases and J by 7 bases, with 8 bases between. The CDR3 DNA follows: TGCGCCAGCAGCCCAGTGGGCGGGGAGCTGTTTTTT. This codes for CASSPVGGELFF.

This clonotype was seen more than once but under ten times. The CDR3 sequence: CSPREGEANSPLHF. The CDR3, as DNA: TGCAGTCCGAGGGAAGGGGAGGCTAATTCACCCCTCCACTTT. This sequence joins TRBV20-1 and TRBJ1-6, with a weak D call TRBD1 (5 bases). The CDR3 is made up of 14 amino acids. V was trimmed by 8 bases and J by 6 bases, leaving 17 bases between them. CDR1 and CDR2 (germline): DFQATT, SNEGSKA (reference sequence).

At least ten counts were recorded for this clonotype. This chain joins TRBV7-2 and TRBJ2-5, with D perhaps matching TRBD1 (6 bases). This CDR3 comprises 14 residues. Germline V gives CDR1 SGHTA, CDR2 FQGNSA. V lost 2 bases and J lost 4, with 11 bases in between. The CDR3 loop is CASSLNTGRETQYF. CDR3 in DNA: TGTGCCAGCAGCTTAAATACAGGGAGAGAGACCCAGTACTTC. The entire variable domain, with the rest obtained from reference TRBV7-2 and TRBJ2-5, is as follows: GAGVSQSPSNKVTEKGKDVELRCDPISGHTALYWYRQSLGQGLEFLIYFQGNSAPDKSGLPSDRFSAERTGGSVSTLTIQRTQQEDSAVYLCASSLNTGRETQYFGPGTRLLVL.

This clonotype was seen many times. The rearrangement uses TRBV29-1 and TRBJ2-1; D unclear. Germline V lookup: CDR1 SQVTM, CDR2 ANQGSEA. V shed 7 bases and J shed 0 bases, with 16 bases lying between them. This CDR3 is built from 15 residues. The CDR3 loop reads CSAYLALSSYNEQFF. As DNA, the CDR3 is TGCAGCGCTTACTTAGCCCTTAGCTCCTACAATGAGCAGTTCTTC.

This clonotype was found a few times. The chain recombines TRBV28 with TRBJ2-5; 16 nucleotides line up with TRBD2. Germline V gene lookup returns CDR1 MDHEN and CDR2 SYDVKM. V trimming: 9 bases; J trimming: 5 bases; junction bases outside the gene matches: 12. CDR3 length: 17 residues. The CDR3 loop is CARGPGTSGRAGETQYF. CDR3 nucleotides: TGTGCCAGGGGCCCCGGGACTAGCGGGAGGGCAGGCGAGACCCAGTACTTC.

This clonotype came up many times. The chain is built from TRBV6-1 and TRBJ2-7; a weak D match, TRBD1 (6 bases). V lost 3 bases and J 3 bases, leaving 18 bases between the germline ends. The CDR3 is made up of 16 amino acids. From germline, CDR1 is MNHNS and CDR2 SASEGT. This CDR3 is CASSDPYRDRDYEQYF. The CDR3 bases are TGTGCCAGCAGTGACCCCTACAGGGACCGGGACTACGAGCAGTACTTC.

The rearrangement uses TRBV1 and TRBJ2-5; the DNA was not compared with TRBD1, the D call given in the table. TRBV1 counts as a pseudogene. This CDR3 has 16 amino acids. CDR3 in amino acids: CTSSHPPLTGGETQYF. CDR3 nucleotide sequence: TGCACCAGCAGCCACCCACCCCTGACAGGCGGGGAGACCCAGTACTTC.

This clonotype was counted ten times or more. The CDR3 spells CASSYGGWEGTDTQYF. CDR3 nucleotides: TGTGCCAGCAGTTACGGAGGGTGGGAGGGCACAGATACGCAGTATTTT. The chain couples TRBV6-5 to TRBJ2-3, with D tentatively TRBD2 (6 bases). V was pared by 2 bases and J by 1 base, with 13 bases between. This CDR3 is 16 amino acids long. Per the germline V gene, CDR1 is MNHEY and CDR2 is SVGAGI.

This clonotype was counted many times. The rearrangement links TRBV20-1 to TRBJ2-1, with D hard to call. Trimming removed 3 bases at V and 3 bases at J, with 6 bases between. The CDR3 sequence is 12 residues long. Germline values: CDR1 DFQATT, CDR2 SNEGSKA (reference sequence). DNA of the CDR3: TGCAGTGCTAGGCCGGGCTACAATGAGCAGTTCTTC. Translated, it gives CSARPGYNEQFF.

This clonotype was seen repeatedly, ten times or more. V and J are TRBV28 and TRBJ1-4; D perhaps matches TRBD1 (6 bases). The CDR3 totals 15 residues. Germline V gives CDR1 MDHEN, CDR2 SYDVKM. V lost 0 bases, J lost 5 bases, and 10 bases lay in between. The CDR3 DNA is TGTGCCAGCAGTTTATGGGGGGGGCAAAATGAAAAACTGTTTTTT. Amino acids: CASSLWGGQNEKLFF.

This clonotype was counted ten times or more. The rearrangement joins TRBV6-5 to TRBJ1-1, with D perhaps TRBD1 (5 bases). The CDR3 is made up of 15 amino acids. Trimming took 0 bases from V and 4 from J, leaving 12 bases between them. CDR1 and CDR2 from the germline V gene are MNHEY and SVGAGI. The CDR3 reads CASSYSSREATEAFF. The CDR3 DNA sequence: TGTGCCAGCAGTTACTCGAGCAGGGAAGCCACTGAAGCTTTCTTT.

A remark on this clonotype: A much larger clone is a single base away; this may be a read error. The chain has TRBV7-2 and TRBJ2-1; D is ambiguous. CDR3 length: 16 amino acids. Germline V gives CDR1 SGHTA, CDR2 FQGNSA. The DNA of the CDR3 is TGTGACAGCAGCTTTTCTTCCTCAAGCTCCTACAATGAGCAGTTCTTC. Protein sequence: CDSSFSSSSSYNEQFF.

Worth noting for this clonotype: This could be a read error, since a much larger clone is one nucleotide away. V and J are TRBV11-2 and TRBJ2-1; D is possibly TRBD2 (5 bases). Germline lookup yields CDR1 SGHAT and CDR2 FQNNGV. Trimming removed 5 bases from V and 0 bases from J, with 14 bases in between. The CDR3 sequence is 16 residues long. CDR3 bases: TGTGCCAGCAGCCCACTAGAGGGAAGCTCCTACAATGAGCAGTTCTTC. It yields the protein CASSPLEGSSYNEQFF. Full variable domain (outside the CDR3, taken from reference TRBV11-2 and TRBJ2-1): EAGVAQSPRYKIIEKRQSVAFWCNPISGHATLYWYQQILGQGPKLLIQFQNNGVVDDSQLPKDRFSAERLKGVDSTLKIQPAKLEDSAVYLCASSPLEGSSYNEQFFGPGTRLTVL.

In this sample, this clonotype turned up a few times. The genes are TRBV11-3 and TRBJ2-7; possible D gene TRBD1, 5 bases. CDR3 length: 12 amino acids. V shed 6 bases and J shed 0 bases, with 6 bases lying between them. Looked up from germline, CDR1 is SGHNT and CDR2 is YENEEA. CDR3 bases: TGTGCCAGCAGGGGGCCCTCCTACGAGCAGTACTTC. Its translation: CASRGPSYEQYF.

The CDR3 loop is CASSLPGTVDTEAFF. The CDR3 DNA follows: TGTGCCAGCAGCCTACCCGGGACAGTCGACACTGAAGCTTTCTTT. The J gene is TRBJ1-1, the V gene TRBV7-9; 7 positions match TRBD1. Germline CDR1 is SEHNR and CDR2 is FQNEAQ (reference sequence). This CDR3 comprises 15 residues. With V trimmed by 5 bases and J by 3 bases, 9 bases remained unmatched.

This sequence joins TRBV10-3 and TRBJ2-3; TRBD2 matches at 13 bases. CDR1 and CDR2 from the germline V gene are ENHRY and SYGVKD. This CDR3 is 15 amino acids long. The J segment lost 6 bases and the V segment lost 4 bases, leaving 4 bases of the junction unmatched. DNA for the CDR3: TGTGCCATCAGTGGGACTAGCGGGGGTATGGATACGCAGTATTTT. It specifies CAISGTSGGMDTQYF.

This clonotype was seen many times. This sequence joins TRBV20-1 and TRBJ2-7; possible D gene TRBD2, 6 bases. The CDR3 consists of 11 residues. Trimming left V 6 bases short and J 6 bases short, with 12 bases between. Germline-derived CDR1 and CDR2 are DFQATT and SNEGSKA (reference sequence). The CDR3 here is CSATLAAEQYF. The CDR3, as DNA: TGCAGTGCGACACTAGCAGCCGAGCAGTACTTC.

Regarding this clonotype: A much larger clonotype is one base distant, so this may be a read error. The gene calls are TRBV19 and TRBJ1-5; D is unclear. The CDR3 spans 15 residues. Between the trimmed V and J ends, which lost 0 bases and 3 bases, there was a span of 9 bases. Germline V gene lookup returns CDR1 LNHDA and CDR2 SQIVND (reference sequence). CDR3 DNA sequence: TGTGCCAGTAGTATAGAAGGAAGCCTCAATCAGCCCCAGCATTTT. Protein sequence: CASSIEGSLNQPQHF.

The sample holds many counts of this clonotype. The rearrangement joins TRBV7-9 to TRBJ2-1; maybe TRBD1 (6 bases). Per the germline V gene, CDR1 is SEHNR and CDR2 is FQNEAQ (reference sequence). V shed 3 bases and J shed 5 bases, with 14 bases lying between them. The CDR3 has 15 residues. The CDR3, as DNA: TGTGCCAGCAGCTTTATGGACAGTGTCGACAATGAGCAGTTCTTC. It translates to CASSFMDSVDNEQFF.

In its sample, this clonotype was seen a few times. The chain joins TRBV28 to TRBJ1-6; D might be TRBD1 (5 bases). Per the germline V gene, CDR1 is MDHEN and CDR2 is SYDVKM. V was trimmed by 2 bases and J by 7 bases, leaving 12 bases between them. The CDR3 sequence is 15 residues long. CDR3 sequence reads: CASSLLSGGNSPLHF. DNA of the CDR3: TGTGCCAGCAGTTTACTATCCGGGGGGAATTCACCCCTCCACTTT.

This clonotype was observed at least ten times. The J gene is TRBJ1-1, the V gene TRBV18, with D maybe TRBD1 (6 bases). V gave up 3 bases and J gave up 3 bases, with 14 bases separating them. From germline, CDR1 is KGHSH and CDR2 LQKENI. This CDR3 comprises 15 residues. The CDR3 spells CASSPRQEVYTEAFF. DNA for the CDR3: TGTGCCAGCTCACCTCGACAGGAGGTGTACACTGAAGCTTTCTTT.

Ten or more counts support this clonotype. This chain uses TRBV11-3 with TRBJ2-7; D may be TRBD1 or TRBD2 (6 bases each). V was trimmed by 5 bases and J by 4 bases, leaving 12 bases between them. CDR3 size: 13 residues. The V gene's germline CDR1 is SGHNT and CDR2 YENEEA. This CDR3 is CASSKGGRYEQYF. DNA of the CDR3: TGTGCCAGCAGCAAAGGGGGGCGGTACGAGCAGTACTTC.

This clonotype was counted ten times or more. The chain uses TRBV25-1 and TRBJ1-6; tentative D call: TRBD1 (5 bases). The CDR3 is made up of 13 amino acids. The ends were cut back, 7 bases at V and 8 bases at J, with 12 bases in the middle. Germline lookup yields CDR1 MGHDK and CDR2 SYGVNS. The CDR3 DNA reads TGTGCCAGCACCCGCCAGGGTCATTCACCCCTCCACTTT. The encoded protein is CASTRQGHSPLHF.